This T cell receptor (beta chain) came from a study of cytomegalovirus exposure and HLA in healthy donors. Whole-study findings and limits: Altogether, 150 to 200 TCR beta chains were recorded as cytomegalovirus-associated. Later on, an analysis showed TCR association rates differing by HLA locus, with DRB1 the most and HLA-C the fewest.

Germline assignment: CDR1 SNHLY and CDR2 FYNNEI. This CDR3 region has 17 residues. Trimming cost V 6 bases and J 3 bases; bases outside gene matches: 8. The PCR contained 60 Vbeta and 13 Jbeta primers. Here immunoSEQ multiplex PCR was the method, and the copy in TCRdb shows in-frame clones only, minus some. The top ten clones hold around 4.7% of a sample with about 57,000 clones, roughly four fifths of them seen once. As concerns this clone: Its specificity is unknown.

This TCR came from a man between 25 and 39 years old in good health and CMV-seronegative. The specimen sequenced was PBMCs. V and J are TRBV2 and TRBJ2-6; 10 positions match TRBD1. CDR3 sequence (DNA): TGTGCCAGCAGACCGGGACAGGGGCTTGATGGGGCCAACGTCCTGACTTTC. Its protein product is CASRPGQGLDGANVLTF.